Below are 15 T cell receptor beta chains sequenced from a single sample in a study of blood T cell repertoires in COVID-19. The data were produced by immunoSEQ multiplex PCR, yet TCRdb's version contains in-frame clones alone and is incomplete. The table shows roughly 430,000 clones, with 70% to 90% occurring only once. The sample consisted of PBMCs or T cells enriched from blood (not recorded which). The receptors come from a woman between 40 and 50 years old with acute COVID-19.

The chain couples TRBV4-1 to TRBJ2-5; 9 nucleotides agree with TRBD2. V lost 0 bases, J lost 5 bases, and 13 bases stayed unmatched. CDR1 and CDR2 from the germline V gene are MGHRA and YSYEKL. The CDR3 consists of 18 residues. CDR3 sequence reads: CASSQDEASGVRGETQYF. CDR3 nucleotides: TGCGCCAGCAGCCAAGATGAAGCTAGCGGGGTTCGGGGTGAGACCCAGTACTTC.

In its sample, this clone was seen many times. The gene calls are TRBV4-1 and TRBJ1-1; 9 nucleotides align to TRBD1. Trimming removed 1 base from V and 5 bases from J; junction bases left unmatched: 8. The CDR3 length is 16 residues. CDR1 is MGHRA, CDR2 YSYEKL, per germline. The CDR3, as DNA: TGCGCCAGCAGCCAAGTTGGGACAGGGACAACAACTGAAGCTTTCTTT. Amino acid sequence: CASSQVGTGTTTEAFF.

V usage is TRBV11-2 and J usage is TRBJ1-6; no firm D call. Germline assignment: CDR1 SGHAT and CDR2 FQNNGV. This CDR3 spans 16 amino acids. V lost 0 bases, J lost 4 bases, and 10 bases lay in between. CDR3 in DNA: TGTGCCAGCAGCTTAGAGACTCCCCATTATAATTCACCCCTCCACTTT. Residues: CASSLETPHYNSPLHF.

V and J are TRBV5-1 and TRBJ2-5; possibly TRBD1 for D (5 bases). CDR1 is SGHRS, CDR2 YFSETQ, per germline. The CDR3 length is 16 residues. V lost 3 bases, J lost 5 bases, and 20 bases lay in between. The CDR3 protein is CASSSNTMTVGETQYF. The CDR3 coding sequence is TGCGCCAGCAGCTCGAATACTATGACAGTGGGGGAGACCCAGTACTTC.

J is TRBJ2-1 and V is TRBV5-1; D gene uncertain. This CDR3 has 16 residues. Germline CDR1 reads SGHRS; CDR2 reads YFSETQ. The V end was cut by 0 bases, the J end by 0 bases, with 10 bases between. The DNA for the CDR3 is TGCGCCAGCAGCTTGGCCCCGGTGAGCTCCTACAATGAGCAGTTCTTC. Protein sequence: CASSLAPVSSYNEQFF.

The V gene is TRBV2, the J gene TRBJ2-6; no definite D call. Trimming stripped 3 bases from V and 0 bases from J, with 9 bases between. The CDR3 spans 16 residues. CDR1 and CDR2 from the germline V gene are SNHLY and FYNNEI. CDR3 in amino acids: CASSDPGNSGANVLTF. In DNA, the CDR3 is TGTGCCAGCAGTGACCCAGGAAACTCTGGGGCCAACGTCCTGACTTTC.

This chain joins TRBV12-5 and TRBJ1-1; D may be TRBD1 (5 bases). Germline CDR1 and CDR2: LGHNT and FRNRAP. V lost 4 bases and J 6 bases, leaving 15 bases between the germline ends. The CDR3 consists of 14 residues. CDR3 region: CASGSWPGEAEAFF. The CDR3 DNA reads as TGTGCTAGTGGTTCCTGGCCGGGGGAGGCTGAAGCTTTCTTT. Full variable domain (rest looked up from reference TRBV12-5 and TRBJ1-1): DARVTQTPRHKVTEMGQEVTMRCQPILGHNTVFWYRQTMMQGLELLAYFRNRAPLDDSGMPKDRFSAEMPDATLATLKIQPSEPRDSAVYFCASGSWPGEAEAFFGQGTRLTVV.

About this clone itself: The sample contains more than one DNA sequence encoding this CDR3. The CDR3 DNA is TGTGCCAGCAGCTTGGGGGGTCAGCCCCAGCATTTT. Translating it yields CASSLGGQPQHF. This chain uses TRBV13 with TRBJ1-5, with D possibly matching TRBD1 (5 bases). Germline V CDR1 and CDR2: PRHDT, FYEKMQ (reference sequence). Trimming stripped 3 bases from V and 6 bases from J, with 6 bases between. The CDR3 sequence is 12 residues long.

The chain employs TRBV7-9 and TRBJ1-6, with 7 bases aligning to TRBD1. The ends lost 6 bases at V and 6 bases at J; junction bases unmatched: 5. The germline V gene encodes CDR1 SEHNR and CDR2 FQNEAQ (reference sequence). The length of the CDR3 is 14 residues. CDR3 nucleotide sequence: TGTGCCAGCAGGTCGGGACAGAGTAATTCACCCCTCCACTTT. As protein: CASRSGQSNSPLHF.

The chain combines TRBV5-1 with TRBJ2-7, with D possibly being TRBD1 (6 bases). CDR1 is SGHRS and CDR2 is YFSETQ in the germline V gene. There are 14 residues in the CDR3. Trimming took off 4 bases at V and 3 bases at J, with 14 bases between the two ends. For the CDR3, the DNA is TGCGCCAGCAGCCTGACAGGTAGTCTCTACGAGCAGTACTTC. As protein: CASSLTGSLYEQYF.

In its sample, this clone was seen a few times. The chain joins TRBV5-1 to TRBJ1-4; the match to TRBD1 covers 7 bases. J lost 7 bases, V lost 0 bases, and 6 bases had no gene match. Germline assignment: CDR1 SGHRS and CDR2 YFSETQ. The CDR3 extends over 15 amino acids. The CDR3 coding sequence is TGCGCCAGCAGCTTGGCGGCAGGGGGACGTGAAAAACTGTTTTTT. This codes for CASSLAAGGREKLFF. The full variable domain, in which reference TRBV5-1 and TRBJ1-4 provide the parts outside the CDR3, is KAGVTQTPRYLIKTRGQQVTLSCSPISGHRSVSWYQQTPGQGLQFLFEYFSETQRNKGNFPGRFSGRQFSNSRSEMNVSTLELGDSALYLCASSLAAGGREKLFFGSGTQLSVL.

V and J are TRBV5-1 and TRBJ2-7, with 8 bases aligning to TRBD1. The CDR3 consists of 13 residues. V dropped 3 bases and J dropped 7; count of bases not matched to a gene: 6. Germline lookup yields CDR1 SGHRS and CDR2 YFSETQ. CDR3 in amino acids: CASSWGQVREQYF. The CDR3, as DNA: TGCGCCAGCAGCTGGGGACAGGTGCGGGAGCAGTACTTC.

The chain carries TRBV15 and TRBJ1-4; D is uncertain. CDR3 length equals 13 residues. The germline V and J ends were trimmed by 1 base and 8 bases, with 8 bases remaining between them. From germline, CDR1 is LNHNV and CDR2 YYDKDF (reference sequence). CDR3 protein: CATSRGPGEKLFF. The CDR3 region has the DNA TGTGCCACCAGCAGAGGTCCGGGAGAAAAACTGTTTTTT.

V is TRBV29-1 and J is TRBJ1-1; 10 bases map to TRBD1. V shed 7 bases and J 5 bases; nucleotides not matched to a gene: 16. Germline CDR1 and CDR2: SQVTM and ANQGSEA. The CDR3 is 16 amino acids. CDR3 region: CSGGQGVLGGWTEAFF. The CDR3 DNA reads as TGCAGCGGCGGACAGGGGGTTTTAGGAGGATGGACTGAAGCTTTCTTT.

The gene calls are TRBV5-6 and TRBJ1-2; TRBD1 matches at 8 bases. The CDR3 contains 15 residues. With 3 bases clipped from V and 3 bases from J, the junction kept 7 bases outside the gene matches. Per the germline V gene, CDR1 is SGHDT and CDR2 is YYEEEE. CDR3 amino acids: CASSSPRQGYYGYTF. CDR3 nucleotide sequence: TGTGCCAGCAGCTCGCCAAGACAGGGGTACTATGGCTACACCTTC.